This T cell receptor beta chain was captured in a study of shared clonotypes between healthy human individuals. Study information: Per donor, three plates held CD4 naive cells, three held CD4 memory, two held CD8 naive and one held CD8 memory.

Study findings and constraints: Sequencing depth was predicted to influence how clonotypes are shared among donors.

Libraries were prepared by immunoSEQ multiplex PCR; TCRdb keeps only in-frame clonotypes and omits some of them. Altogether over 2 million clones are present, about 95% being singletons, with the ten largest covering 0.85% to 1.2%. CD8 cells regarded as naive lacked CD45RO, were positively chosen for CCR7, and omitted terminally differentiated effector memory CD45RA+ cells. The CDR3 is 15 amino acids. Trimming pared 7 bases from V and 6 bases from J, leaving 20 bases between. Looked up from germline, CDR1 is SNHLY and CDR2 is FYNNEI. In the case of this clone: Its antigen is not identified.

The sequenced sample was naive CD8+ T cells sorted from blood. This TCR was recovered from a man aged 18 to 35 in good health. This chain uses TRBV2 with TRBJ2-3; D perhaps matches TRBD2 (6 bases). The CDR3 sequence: CASMKDQFGGDTQYF. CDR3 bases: TGTGCCAGCATGAAGGACCAATTTGGGGGGGATACGCAGTATTTT. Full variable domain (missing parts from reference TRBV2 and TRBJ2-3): EPEVTQTPSHQVTQMGQEVILRCVPISNHLYFYWYRQILGQKVEFLVSFYNNEISEKSEIFDDQFSVERPDGSNFTLKIRSTKLEDSAMYFCASMKDQFGGDTQYFGPGTRLTVL.